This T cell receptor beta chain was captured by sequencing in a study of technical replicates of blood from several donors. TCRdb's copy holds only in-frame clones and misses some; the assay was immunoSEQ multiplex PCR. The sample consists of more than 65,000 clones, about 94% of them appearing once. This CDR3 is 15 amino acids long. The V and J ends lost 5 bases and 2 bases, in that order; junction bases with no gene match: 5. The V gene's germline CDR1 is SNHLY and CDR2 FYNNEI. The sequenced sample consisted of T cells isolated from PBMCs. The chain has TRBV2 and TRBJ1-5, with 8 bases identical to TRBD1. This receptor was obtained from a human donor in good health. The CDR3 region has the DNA TGTGCCAGCAGTTCACCGGGACAGGGCAATCAGCCCCAGCATTTT. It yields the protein CASSSPGQGNQPQHF.